The clone carrying this T cell receptor (beta chain) was seen a handful of times. Sequencing used immunoSEQ multiplex PCR; TCRdb keeps in-frame clones, though not all of them. The data show 150,000 to 200,000 clones, 90% to 95% seen once. The entry originates in a study of control samples from healthy donors and cancer patients. This CDR3 is 18 amino acids long. V lost 2 bases to trimming and J lost 2 bases; unmatched junction nucleotides: 11. The germline CDR1 and CDR2 sequences are SGHDT and YYEEEE. The source material was blood. The clonotype originates from a man younger than 45 in good health. The chain combines TRBV5-6 with TRBJ2-3; 10 nucleotides line up with TRBD2. The CDR3, as DNA: TGTGCCAGCAGCTTCTCCCGACTACTAGCGGGAAACACAGATACGCAGTATTTT. This gives the protein CASSFSRLLAGNTDTQYF.